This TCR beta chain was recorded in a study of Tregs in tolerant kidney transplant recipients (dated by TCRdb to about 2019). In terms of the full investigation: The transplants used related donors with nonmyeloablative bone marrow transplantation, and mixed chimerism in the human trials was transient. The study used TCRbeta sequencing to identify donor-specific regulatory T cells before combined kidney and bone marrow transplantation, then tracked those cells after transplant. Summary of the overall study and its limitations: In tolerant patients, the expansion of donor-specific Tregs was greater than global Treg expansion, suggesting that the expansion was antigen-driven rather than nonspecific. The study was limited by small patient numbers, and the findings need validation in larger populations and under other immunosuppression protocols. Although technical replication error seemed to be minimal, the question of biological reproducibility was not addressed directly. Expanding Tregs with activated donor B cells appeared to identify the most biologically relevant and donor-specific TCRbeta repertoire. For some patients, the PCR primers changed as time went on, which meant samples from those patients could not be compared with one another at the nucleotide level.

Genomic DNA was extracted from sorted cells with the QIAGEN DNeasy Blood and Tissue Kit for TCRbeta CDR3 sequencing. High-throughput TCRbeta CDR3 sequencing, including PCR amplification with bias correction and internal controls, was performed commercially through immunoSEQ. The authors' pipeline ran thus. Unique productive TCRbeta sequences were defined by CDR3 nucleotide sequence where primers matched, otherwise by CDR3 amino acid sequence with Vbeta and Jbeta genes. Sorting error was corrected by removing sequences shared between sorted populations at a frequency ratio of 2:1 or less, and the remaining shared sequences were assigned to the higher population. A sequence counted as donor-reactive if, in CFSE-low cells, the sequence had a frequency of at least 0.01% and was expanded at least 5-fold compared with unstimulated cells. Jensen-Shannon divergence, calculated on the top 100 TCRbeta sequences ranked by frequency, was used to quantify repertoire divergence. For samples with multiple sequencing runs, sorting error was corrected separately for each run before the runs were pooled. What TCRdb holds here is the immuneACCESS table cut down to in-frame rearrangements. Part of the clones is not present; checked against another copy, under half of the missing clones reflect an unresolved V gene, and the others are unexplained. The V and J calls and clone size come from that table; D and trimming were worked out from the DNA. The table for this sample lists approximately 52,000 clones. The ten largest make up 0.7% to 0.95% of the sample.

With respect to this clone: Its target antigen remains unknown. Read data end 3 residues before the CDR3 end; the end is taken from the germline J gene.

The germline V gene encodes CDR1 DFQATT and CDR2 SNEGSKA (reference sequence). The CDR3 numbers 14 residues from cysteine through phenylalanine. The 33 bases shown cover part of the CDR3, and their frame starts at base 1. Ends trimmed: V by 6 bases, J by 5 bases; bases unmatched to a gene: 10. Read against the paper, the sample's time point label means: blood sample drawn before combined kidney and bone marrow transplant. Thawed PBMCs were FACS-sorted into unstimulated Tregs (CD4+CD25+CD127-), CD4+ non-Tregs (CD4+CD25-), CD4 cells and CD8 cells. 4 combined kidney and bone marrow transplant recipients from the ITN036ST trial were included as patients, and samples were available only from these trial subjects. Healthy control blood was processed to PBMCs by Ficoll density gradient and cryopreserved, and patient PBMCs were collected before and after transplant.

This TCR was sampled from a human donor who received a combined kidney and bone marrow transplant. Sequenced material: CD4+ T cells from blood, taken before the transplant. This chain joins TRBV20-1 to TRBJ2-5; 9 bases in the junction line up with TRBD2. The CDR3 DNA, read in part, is TGCAGTGCCGTCCCCTTAGCGGGAGAGGAGACC. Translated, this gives CSAVPLAGEET. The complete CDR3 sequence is CSAVPLAGEETQYF.